This T cell receptor beta chain was documented in a study of CD8 T cells in ankylosing spondylitis. General study results and limits: Seven to nine highly homologous variants made up a TCR beta motif, and this motif appeared characteristic of ankylosing spondylitis blood. Reports say disease-linked clones showed up significantly more in matched ankylosing spondylitis synovial fluid.

This CDR3 region has 16 residues. The V gene end was trimmed by 7 bases and the J gene end by 7 bases; junction bases not matched to a gene: 16. In germline, CDR1 is MNHNS, CDR2 SASEGT. TCRdb fed the 5' RACE reads into MiXCR, producing one record per CDR3 protein. Of under 250,000 distinct CDR3 sequences listed, roughly a third were seen once; the top ten hold approximately 4%. A word on this clonotype: Its antigen remains unidentified.

Sequencing was performed on blood, either unsorted or a sorted T cell fraction (not recorded which). This TCR came from a male donor with ankylosing spondylitis or in good health (not recorded which). This chain uses TRBV6-1 with TRBJ2-3, with 8 bases fitting TRBD1. The DNA of the CDR3 is TGTGCCAGCACTCTACCCGGGGCAGGGGGCGGAAATACGCAGTATTTT. It is translated as CASTLPGAGGGNTQYF.